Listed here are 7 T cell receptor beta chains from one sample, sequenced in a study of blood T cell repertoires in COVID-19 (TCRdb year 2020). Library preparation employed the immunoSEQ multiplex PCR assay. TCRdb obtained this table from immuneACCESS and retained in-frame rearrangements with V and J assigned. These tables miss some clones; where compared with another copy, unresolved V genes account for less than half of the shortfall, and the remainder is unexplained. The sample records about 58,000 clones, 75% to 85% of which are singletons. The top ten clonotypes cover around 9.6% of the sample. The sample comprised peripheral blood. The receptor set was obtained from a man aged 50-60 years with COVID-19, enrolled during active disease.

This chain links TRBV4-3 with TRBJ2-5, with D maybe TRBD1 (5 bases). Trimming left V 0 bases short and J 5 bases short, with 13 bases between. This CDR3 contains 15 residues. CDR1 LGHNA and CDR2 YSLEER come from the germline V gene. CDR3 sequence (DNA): TGCGCCAGCAGCCAAGATTTAGGGGTGGGGGAGACCCAGTACTTC. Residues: CASSQDLGVGETQYF.

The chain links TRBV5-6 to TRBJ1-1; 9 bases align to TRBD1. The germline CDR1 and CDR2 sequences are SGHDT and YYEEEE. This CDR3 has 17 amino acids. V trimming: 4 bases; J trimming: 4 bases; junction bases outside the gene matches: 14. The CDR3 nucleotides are TGTGCCAGCAGCCCGGGGACAGGGCGAATCTCGAGCACTGAAGCTTTCTTT. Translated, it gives CASSPGTGRISSTEAFF.

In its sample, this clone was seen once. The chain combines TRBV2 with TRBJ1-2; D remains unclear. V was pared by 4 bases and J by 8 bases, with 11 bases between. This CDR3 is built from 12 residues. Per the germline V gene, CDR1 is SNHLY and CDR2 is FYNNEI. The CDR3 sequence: CASSAPGRGYTF. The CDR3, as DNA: TGTGCCAGCAGTGCGCCAGGCAGAGGCTACACCTTC.

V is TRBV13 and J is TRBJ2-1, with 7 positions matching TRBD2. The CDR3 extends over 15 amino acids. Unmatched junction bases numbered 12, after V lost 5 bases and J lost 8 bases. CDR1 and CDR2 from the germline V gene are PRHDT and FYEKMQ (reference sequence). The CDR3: CASSKGRGEWDEQFF. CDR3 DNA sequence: TGTGCCAGCAGCAAAGGGAGGGGAGAGTGGGATGAGCAGTTCTTC.

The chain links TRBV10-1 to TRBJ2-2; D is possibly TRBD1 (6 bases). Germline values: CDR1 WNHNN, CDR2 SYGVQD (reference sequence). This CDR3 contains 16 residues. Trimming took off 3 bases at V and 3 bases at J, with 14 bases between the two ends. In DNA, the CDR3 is TGCGCCAGCAGTGAAGAGGGCAGGGGTTACACCGGGGAGCTGTTTTTT. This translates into CASSEEGRGYTGELFF.

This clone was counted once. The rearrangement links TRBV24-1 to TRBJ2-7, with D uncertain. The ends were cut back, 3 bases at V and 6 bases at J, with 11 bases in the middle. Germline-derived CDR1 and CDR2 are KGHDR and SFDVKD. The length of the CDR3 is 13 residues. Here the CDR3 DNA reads TGTGCCACCAGTGATGGTGCTAGGCCCGAGCAGTACTTC. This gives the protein CATSDGARPEQYF.

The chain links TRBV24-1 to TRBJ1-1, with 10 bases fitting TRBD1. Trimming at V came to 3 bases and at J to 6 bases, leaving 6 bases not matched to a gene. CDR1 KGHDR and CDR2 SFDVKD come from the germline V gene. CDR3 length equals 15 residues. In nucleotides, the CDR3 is TGTGCCACCAGTGATCCCGGGACAGGGGCTTCTGAAGCTTTCTTT. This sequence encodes CATSDPGTGASEAFF.